The source of this T cell receptor beta chain is a study of persistence of HIV-infected CD4 T cells. Overall study context: A couple of participants gave one leukapheresis sample; others gave up to roughly 180 mL blood repeatedly.

Sequencing used immunoSEQ version 4 in survey mode. Profiling relied on immunoSEQ multiplex PCR, and the TCRdb table lists in-frame clones only, not all of them. The sample contains tens of thousands of clones, 75% to 85% of which appear only once. Overlapping HIV-1 Gag 15-mer peptides at approximately 1 ug per peptide per mL were used. CD40L-negative CD69-negative CD45RO-high memory CD4+ T cells were sorted as populations depleted of antigen-responding cells. Donors had CD4+ T cell counts above 400 cells/uL and were CMV-seropositive. Comments on this clone: Its antigen is undetermined.

V was shortened by 1 base and J by 6 bases, with 5 bases between the two germline ends. The CDR3 totals 13 residues. Germline CDR1 and CDR2: SGHRS and YFSETQ. Study-wide findings and caveats: Proviral oligoclonality tracked with TCR oligoclonality within the same sorted cells.

Sequenced material: CD4+ T cells sorted from PBMCs after roughly 18-hour stimulation, taken from a patient who received antiretroviral therapy. The chain joins TRBV5-1 to TRBJ1-6, with D unresolved. This sequence was found in an adult woman with HIV who was CMV-seropositive. CDR3 residues: CASSLSGNSPLHF. The CDR3 nucleotides are TGCGCCAGCAGCTTGAGCGGTAATTCACCCCTCCACTTT.